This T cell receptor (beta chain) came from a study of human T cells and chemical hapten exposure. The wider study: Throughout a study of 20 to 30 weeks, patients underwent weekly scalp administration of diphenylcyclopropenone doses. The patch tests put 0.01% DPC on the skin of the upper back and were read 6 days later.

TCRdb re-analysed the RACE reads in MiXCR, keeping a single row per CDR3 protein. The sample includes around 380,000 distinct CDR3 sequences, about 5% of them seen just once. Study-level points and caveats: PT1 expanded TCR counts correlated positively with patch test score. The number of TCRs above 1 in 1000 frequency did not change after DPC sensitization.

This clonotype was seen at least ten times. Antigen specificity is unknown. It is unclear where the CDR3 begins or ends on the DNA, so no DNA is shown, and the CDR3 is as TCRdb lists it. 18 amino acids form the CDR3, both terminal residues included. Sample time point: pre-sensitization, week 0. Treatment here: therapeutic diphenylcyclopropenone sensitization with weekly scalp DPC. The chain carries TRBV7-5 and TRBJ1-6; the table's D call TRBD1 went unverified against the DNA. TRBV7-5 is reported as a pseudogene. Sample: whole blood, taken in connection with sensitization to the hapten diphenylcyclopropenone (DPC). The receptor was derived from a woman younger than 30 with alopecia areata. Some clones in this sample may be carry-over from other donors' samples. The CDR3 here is CISVPEAYRGGSNSPLHF.